A single sample gave rise to the 19 T cell receptor beta chains below, sequenced in a study of OX40 agonist ivuxolimab in advanced cancers. The protocol was immunoSEQ multiplex PCR, while the TCRdb copy is restricted to in-frame clones and leaves out a portion. This sample carries more than 20,000 clones, 85% of them seen once, and the ten largest clones take 37%. Material: CD4+ or CD8+ T cells sorted from blood, obtained in a trial of the OX40 agonist ivuxolimab. Every receptor here comes from an adult with an advanced solid tumor such as melanoma, head and neck, liver or kidney cancer.

The chain combines TRBV13 with TRBJ2-7; D is uncertain. The V and J ends lost 0 bases and 1 base respectively, with 7 bases between them. From germline, CDR1 is PRHDT and CDR2 FYEKMQ (reference sequence). The CDR3 is 14 amino acids. The CDR3: CASSLGSRSYEQYF. The DNA of the CDR3 is TGTGCCAGCAGCTTAGGCTCCAGGTCCTACGAGCAGTACTTC.

The chain employs TRBV27 and TRBJ2-2; D may match TRBD1 or TRBD2 (5 bases each). CDR1 and CDR2 from the germline V gene are MNHEY and SMNVEV (reference sequence). Trimming left V 5 bases short and J 2 bases short, with 12 bases between. The CDR3 covers 15 residues. In DNA form, the CDR3 reads TGTGCCAGCAGTCCCCGAGGGGTAAACACCGGGGAGCTGTTTTTT. Translated: CASSPRGVNTGELFF.

The rearrangement uses TRBV12-5 and TRBJ1-1; 9 nucleotides agree with TRBD1. After removal of 6 bases from V and 3 bases from J, the junction contained 2 bases not matched to a gene. Germline lookup yields CDR1 LGHNT and CDR2 FRNRAP. CDR3 length: 13 amino acids. The CDR3 coding sequence is TGTGCTAGTGGCCGGACAGGGGACACTGAAGCTTTCTTT. This sequence encodes CASGRTGDTEAFF.

The chain combines TRBV2 with TRBJ2-7; TRBD1 might be the D (6 bases). This CDR3 is 14 amino acids long. V lost 6 bases, J lost 0 bases, and 12 bases lay in between. Germline V gene sequence: CDR1 SNHLY, CDR2 FYNNEI. CDR3 loop: CASSPGHRSYEQYF. CDR3 nucleotide sequence: TGTGCCAGCAGCCCGGGACACCGCTCCTACGAGCAGTACTTC.

This clone was observed at least ten times. This chain joins TRBV6-5 and TRBJ1-1, with D uncertain. Trimming took 0 bases from V and 11 from J, leaving 10 bases between them. The CDR3 is made up of 12 amino acids. The germline gives CDR1 MNHEY, CDR2 SVGAGI. The CDR3 DNA reads TGTGCCAGCAGTTACTCGGCTGGTGTGGCTTTCTTT. Residues: CASSYSAGVAFF.

The DNA of the CDR3 is TGCGCCAGCAGTGTTACAGCGGGGAAAAATGAGCAGTTCTTC. It encodes CASSVTAGKNEQFF. The rearrangement joins TRBV10-1 to TRBJ2-1; 7 bases fit TRBD2. Trimming cost V 4 bases and J 7 bases; bases outside gene matches: 7. Germline V lookup: CDR1 WNHNN, CDR2 SYGVQD (reference sequence). The CDR3 sequence is 14 residues long.

The chain combines TRBV11-2 with TRBJ2-7; a possible D gene is TRBD1 (5 bases). CDR1 is SGHAT and CDR2 is FQNNGV in the germline V gene. The CDR3 spans 13 residues. The germline V and J ends were trimmed by 1 base and 6 bases, with 10 bases remaining between them. DNA of the CDR3: TGTGCCAGCAGCTTAGGATGGGGCCCCGAGCAGTACTTC. This encodes CASSLGWGPEQYF.

The gene calls are TRBV4-1 and TRBJ1-5; TRBD1 matches at 9 bases. V dropped 5 bases and J dropped 10; count of bases not matched to a gene: 12. This CDR3 has 15 amino acids. Germline values: CDR1 MGHRA, CDR2 YSYEKL. CDR3 sequence: CASSDAGQGSAPQHF. CDR3 in DNA: TGCGCCAGCAGCGACGCGGGACAGGGATCAGCCCCCCAGCATTTT.

The CDR3 here is CSVAGGWGTEAFF. CDR3 coding DNA: TGCAGCGTTGCTGGTGGATGGGGCACTGAAGCTTTCTTT. This chain connects TRBV29-1 to TRBJ1-1; D call uncertain. Germline loops: CDR1 SQVTM, CDR2 ANQGSEA. Trimming cost V 4 bases and J 4 bases, with 13 bases left between them. This CDR3 comprises 13 residues.

The rearrangement links TRBV7-9 to TRBJ2-7; D remains unclear. Trimming shortened V by 2 bases and J by 3 bases, and 14 bases separated the two germline ends. The CDR3 runs 15 residues. Germline assignment: CDR1 SEHNR and CDR2 FQNEAQ (reference sequence). CDR3 amino acids: CASSLPVDRNYEQYF. CDR3 coding DNA: TGTGCCAGCAGCTTACCGGTGGACCGGAACTACGAGCAGTACTTC.

The rearrangement uses TRBV7-2 and TRBJ2-4; 11 positions agree with TRBD2. This CDR3 is built from 16 residues. Germline V CDR1 and CDR2: SGHTA, FQGNSA. V lost 5 bases to trimming and J lost 5 bases; unmatched junction nucleotides: 8. The CDR3 nucleotides read TGTGCCAGCAGCCCCCCGCCGGGACTAGCGGAAAACATTCAGTACTTC. Its protein product is CASSPPPGLAENIQYF.

The chain combines TRBV28 with TRBJ2-6; 14 bases are shared with TRBD2. V shed 4 bases, J shed 0 bases, and the junction held 8 bases outside the gene matches. Germline CDR1 reads MDHEN; CDR2 reads SYDVKM. CDR3 length: 20 residues. The DNA of the CDR3 is TGTGCCAGCAGTTCACCCTATGGGACTAGCGGGGGCTCTGGGGCCAACGTCCTGACTTTC. Its translation is CASSSPYGTSGGSGANVLTF.

This clone showed up just once. The V and J genes are TRBV9 and TRBJ2-1; D is unclear. The germline V and J ends were trimmed by 4 bases and 11 bases, with 10 bases remaining between them. This CDR3 contains 11 residues. Germline loops: CDR1 SGDLS, CDR2 YYNGEE. DNA for the CDR3: TGTGCCAGCAGCCCCCGCCCGAAGCAGTTCTTC. This codes for CASSPRPKQFF. Supplemented by reference TRBV9 and TRBJ2-1, the full variable domain reads DSGVTQTPKHLITATGQRVTLRCSPRSGDLSVYWYQQSLDQGLQFLIQYYNGEERAKGNILERFSAQQFPDLHSELNLSSLELGDSALYFCASSPRPKQFFGPGTRLTVL.

The J gene is TRBJ2-1, the V gene TRBV6-5, with TRBD2 as a possible D gene (6 bases). The CDR3 totals 16 residues. V lost 0 bases to trimming and J lost 0 bases, with 9 bases between them. Germline-derived CDR1 and CDR2 are MNHEY and SVGAGI. The CDR3: CASSYSRGVSYNEQFF. CDR3 nucleotide sequence: TGTGCCAGCAGTTACTCGCGGGGCGTCTCCTACAATGAGCAGTTCTTC.

This clone has more than one count but fewer than ten. The genes are TRBV4-1 and TRBJ2-5; the D gene could be TRBD1 or TRBD2 (6 bases each). CDR3 size: 17 residues. V shed 5 bases and J shed 5 bases, with 24 bases lying between them. Germline CDR1 and CDR2: MGHRA and YSYEKL. CDR3 in amino acids: CASSAESGGQGSETQYF. DNA for the CDR3: TGCGCCAGCAGCGCCGAATCTGGGGGGCAGGGTTCGGAGACCCAGTACTTC.

The chain has TRBV4-1 and TRBJ2-2, with a possible D match to TRBD1 (6 bases). The CDR3 covers 14 residues. Per the germline V gene, CDR1 is MGHRA and CDR2 is YSYEKL. Between the trimmed V and J ends, which lost 1 base and 6 bases, there was a span of 9 bases. The CDR3 is CASSQGDMPGELFF. The CDR3 DNA sequence: TGCGCCAGCAGCCAAGGGGACATGCCCGGGGAGCTGTTTTTT.

The gene calls are TRBV4-1 and TRBJ2-5; D is undetermined. Germline values: CDR1 MGHRA, CDR2 YSYEKL. This CDR3 comprises 15 residues. V dropped 1 base and J dropped 5 bases, with 14 bases sitting between them. In nucleotides, the CDR3 is TGCGCCAGCAGCCAAGGACCGAGTAAAAGGGAGACCCAGTACTTC. It translates to CASSQGPSKRETQYF.

Written as DNA, the CDR3 is TGTGCCAGCAGCCCGGGACAGGGCCTCTTCTCCTATAATTCACCCCTCCACTTT. Protein product: CASSPGQGLFSYNSPLHF. The chain joins TRBV14 to TRBJ1-6, with TRBD1 identical over 9 bases. CDR1 is SGHDN, CDR2 FVKESK, per germline. The CDR3 runs 18 residues. The J segment lost 0 bases and the V segment lost 4 bases, leaving 7 bases of the junction unmatched.

This sequence joins TRBV7-2 and TRBJ2-7, with a weak D call TRBD2 (6 bases). Per the germline V gene, CDR1 is SGHTA and CDR2 is FQGNSA. The CDR3 runs 16 residues. Deletions cut 3 bases from V and 0 bases from J, with 15 bases between. CDR3 in amino acids: CASSFREIGISYEQYF. The CDR3 nucleotides are TGTGCCAGCAGCTTTCGGGAGATCGGAATCTCCTACGAGCAGTACTTC.